This TCR beta chain derives from a study of T-cell memory formation after mild COVID-19. The V gene end was trimmed by 4 bases and the J gene end by 6 bases; junction bases not matched to a gene: 7. The germline V gene encodes CDR1 LGHDT and CDR2 YNNKEL (reference sequence). The CDR3 covers 16 residues. TCRdb re-analysed the 5' RACE reads in MiXCR, keeping a single row per CDR3 protein. The repertoire holds about 320,000 distinct CDR3 sequences, with roughly an eighth as singletons. The sample comprised PBMCs or a T cell subset sorted from them (not recorded which). The chain has TRBV3-1 and TRBJ2-2, with 11 bases that match TRBD2. The TCR sequence derives from a young man who had mild COVID-19 (a few samples of this study predate the infection). Cell type and time point are not known. The CDR3: CASSPRYSGGAGELFF. The CDR3 DNA follows: TGTGCCAGCAGCCCCCGATATAGCGGGGGGGCCGGGGAGCTGTTTTTT. Looking up the rest from reference TRBV3-1 and TRBJ2-2 gives the full variable domain: DTAVSQTPKYLVTQMGNDKSIKCEQNLGHDTMYWYKQDSKKFLKIMFSYNNKELIINETVPNRFSPKSPDKAHLNLHINSLELGDSAVYFCASSPRYSGGAGELFFGEGSRLTVL.